Following are 7 T cell receptor beta chains from one sample sequenced in a study of molecular identifiers for immune sequencing clone quantification. TCRdb re-called the PCR reads with MiXCR, one entry per CDR3 protein. The sample carries a few hundred thousand distinct CDR3 sequences, 24% recorded once. The sequenced material came from naive CD8+ T cells from blood, with Jurkat cell RNA spiked in. Documented subset: FACS-sorted CD8+CD4-CCR7+CD45RA+ naive T cells. Receptors originate from a human donor in good health. Some libraries in this study had Jurkat cell RNA spiked in.

This clonotype was detected a few times. The conserved phenylalanine or tryptophan is not found at the CDR3 terminus, so this likely reflects a read error. V is TRBV7-9 and J is TRBJ2-3; D unclear. V lost 1 base to trimming and J lost 4 bases, with 15 bases between them. The CDR3 is made up of 16 amino acids. CDR1 is SEHNR, CDR2 FQNEAQ, per germline (reference sequence). The DNA of the CDR3 is TGTGCCAGCAGCTTAGGTGGCGGATCCGCCCCAGATACGCAGTATCTT. It encodes CASSLGGGSAPDTQYL.

This clonotype was seen a few times. The chain joins TRBV6-2 or TRBV6-3 to TRBJ2-3, with 7 bases aligning to TRBD2. Germline V gives CDR1 MNHEY, CDR2 SVGEGT. Trimming took 6 bases from V and 2 from J; bases not matched to a gene: 8. There are 15 residues in the CDR3. The CDR3 loop is CASSPLSGDTDTQYF. The CDR3 nucleotides are TGTGCCAGCAGCCCCTTAAGCGGGGACACAGATACGCAGTATTTT.

This sequence joins TRBV20-1 and TRBJ2-1; possible D gene TRBD2, 6 bases. CDR3 length: 15 amino acids. In germline, CDR1 is DFQATT, CDR2 SNEGSKA (reference sequence). V was shortened by 0 bases and J by 8 bases, with 17 bases between the two germline ends. Here the CDR3 DNA reads TGCAGTGCTAGAGATGGGGGGAAGGGATGGGATGAGCAGTTCTTC. Protein: CSARDGGKGWDEQFF.

As to this clonotype: Just one base apart from a much larger clone, this may be a read error. The gene calls are TRBV6-5 and TRBJ2-7; possible D gene TRBD2, 5 bases. Germline-derived CDR1 and CDR2 are MNHEY and SVGAGI. This CDR3 has 11 amino acids. The CDR3 nucleotides read TGTGCCGGCAGTTACGGGGTCGAGCAGTACTTC. Residues: CAGSYGVEQYF.

About this clonotype: One end of the junction varies from germline; a read error may be responsible. CDR3 region: CASSQDEYDFPIF. CDR3 coding DNA: TGTGCCAGCAGCCAAGACGAGTATGATTTCCCTATCTTC. The chain couples TRBV14 to TRBJ2-1; no reliable D call. The CDR3 loop spans 13 amino acids. Looked up from germline, CDR1 is SGHDN and CDR2 is FVKESK.

This clonotype was detected only a few times. This rearrangement joins TRBV7-9 to TRBJ2-3; D may be TRBD2 (5 bases). This CDR3 is built from 11 residues. V gave up 7 bases and J gave up 13 bases, with 15 bases separating them. CDR1 and CDR2 (germline): SEHNR, FQNEAQ (reference sequence). CDR3 in DNA: TGTGCCAGCATGCTTACGCTGGAGGAGTATTTT. It specifies CASMLTLEEYF.

The chain joins TRBV6-5 to TRBJ2-5; D call uncertain. CDR1 and CDR2 from the germline V gene are MNHEY and SVGAGI. The germline V and J ends were trimmed by 5 bases and 5 bases, with 15 bases remaining between them. The CDR3 is 14 residues long. The CDR3 loop is CASSPGSPWETQYF. The CDR3 coding sequence is TGTGCCAGCAGTCCCGGGTCTCCATGGGAGACCCAGTACTTC.